This is a list of T cell receptor beta chains from one sample in a study of blood T cell repertoires in COVID-19. The repertoire was sequenced with immunoSEQ multiplex PCR; TCRdb's copy has only in-frame clones and lacks some. In the table there are roughly 330,000 clones, 80% to 90% of which are singletons. The sample was peripheral blood. Source of these receptors: a woman in her forties or fifties with acute or convalescent COVID-19. The CDR3 runs from the conserved cysteine through the conserved F or W. The D gene is left open where the match is weak. Clone size appears in some rows only: once, few, many, or a class for an expanded clone.

j_call clone_size v_call d_call cdr3_aa cdr3_nt
TRBJ2-7 . TRBV15 . CATSTGLGEREQYF TGTGCCACCAGCACGGGCCTCGGCGAGCGGGAGCAGTACTTC
TRBJ2-7 . TRBV30 TRBD1 CAWSLGTDSSYEQYF TGTGCCTGGAGCCTCGGGACAGACAGCTCCTACGAGCAGTACTTC
TRBJ1-2 few TRBV2 TRBD1 CASRGITGGGGYTF TGTGCCAGCAGGGGTATTACAGGGGGAGGAGGCTACACCTTC
TRBJ2-5 . TRBV3-1/TRBV3-2 TRBD2 CASSQGGLAGKQRETQYF TGTGCCAGCAGCCAAGGGGGACTAGCGGGAAAACAAAGAGAGACCCAGTACTTC
TRBJ1-2 . TRBV6-5 . CASRSQALPYGYTF TGTGCCAGCAGGTCCCAGGCCCTTCCTTATGGCTACACCTTC
TRBJ1-5 . TRBV6-2/TRBV6-3 . CASSYSRLVGGRKGNQPQHF TGTGCCAGCAGTTACTCGAGGTTGGTCGGGGGAAGGAAGGGCAATCAGCCCCAGCATTTT
TRBJ2-7 . TRBV9 TRBD1 CASSPLGQGGYEQYF TGTGCCAGCAGCCCCCTGGGACAGGGAGGCTACGAGCAGTACTTC
TRBJ1-5 . TRBV6-5 . CASRLDSNQPQHF TGTGCCAGCAGGCTAGATAGCAATCAGCCCCAGCATTTT
TRBJ1-3 . TRBV19 . CASSIRGSGNTIYF TGTGCCAGTAGTATTAGAGGGTCTGGAAACACCATATATTTT
TRBJ1-1 . TRBV3-1/TRBV3-2 . CASSQGTVNTEAFF TGTGCCAGCAGCCAAGGGACAGTGAACACTGAAGCTTTCTTT
TRBJ2-1 . TRBV4-1 . CASSQETAKTSYNEQFF TGCGCCAGCAGCCAAGAGACAGCAAAAACTTCCTACAATGAGCAGTTCTTC
TRBJ1-1 . TRBV7-3 . CASSFGLTGSTTEAFF TGTGCCAGCAGCTTTGGATTGACAGGCAGCACCACTGAAGCTTTCTTT
TRBJ1-2 once TRBV5-1 TRBD1 CASSFYPGQVNGYTF TGCGCCAGCAGCTTCTATCCCGGACAGGTCAATGGCTACACCTTC
TRBJ2-5 . TRBV18 . CASSLDRQETQYF TGTGCCAGCTCACTTGACAGACAAGAGACCCAGTACTTC
TRBJ1-1 once TRBV28 . CASRSGAHTEAFF TGTGCCAGCAGATCAGGGGCCCACACTGAAGCTTTCTTT
TRBJ1-6 . TRBV19 . CASSITRSQGGESPLHF TGTGCCAGTAGTATAACGAGGTCGCAAGGGGGGGAATCACCCCTCCACTTT
TRBJ1-5 once TRBV6-5 . CASSRLGRGQPQHF TGTGCCAGCAGCCGTTTGGGGCGAGGTCAGCCCCAGCATTTT
TRBJ1-1 once TRBV5-1 TRBD1 CASSVSGTGNTEAFF TGCGCCAGCAGCGTATCCGGGACAGGGAACACTGAAGCTTTCTTT
TRBJ2-2 . TRBV30 . CAEYRADTGELFF TGTGCCGAGTACAGGGCCGACACCGGGGAGCTGTTTTTT
TRBJ2-3 . TRBV10-1 TRBD2 CASSGTSGGLDTQYF TGCGCCAGCAGTGGCACTAGCGGGGGTCTGGATACGCAGTATTTT
TRBJ2-1 . TRBV30 . CAWTVRDEQFF TGTGCCTGGACCGTCAGGGATGAGCAGTTCTTC
TRBJ2-5 . TRBV7-6 TRBD2 CASSGTSGTFQETQYF TGTGCCAGCAGCGGGACTAGCGGGACGTTTCAAGAGACCCAGTACTTC
TRBJ2-6 . TRBV5-6 . CASSTRTGHLDSGANVLTF TGTGCCAGCAGCACCCGAACGGGACACCTAGATTCTGGGGCCAACGTCCTGACTTTC
TRBJ2-1 . TRBV7-3 TRBD2 CASSLAGNNEQFF TGTGCCAGCAGCCTAGCGGGAAACAATGAGCAGTTCTTC
TRBJ2-1 . TRBV30 . CAWSYPLRQGGNEQFF TGTGCCTGGAGCTACCCGCTTAGACAGGGAGGTAATGAGCAGTTCTTC
TRBJ1-4 . TRBV3-1/TRBV3-2 TRBD1 CASSQEGGVGTGREKLFF TGTGCCAGCAGCCAAGAAGGGGGCGTGGGGACAGGGCGTGAAAAACTGTTTTTT
TRBJ1-1 . TRBV2 . CASTPQINTEAFF TGTGCCAGCACTCCGCAGATAAACACTGAAGCTTTCTTT
TRBJ2-2 . TRBV5-1 . CASSLGDTGELFF TGCGCCAGCAGCTTGGGAGACACCGGGGAGCTGTTTTTT
TRBJ1-5 . TRBV30 . CAWSVTGGGQPQHF TGTGCCTGGAGTGTCACCGGGGGTGGACAGCCCCAGCATTTT
TRBJ2-6 . TRBV25-1 . CASSLQGSGANVLTF TGTGCCAGCAGCTTACAGGGCTCTGGGGCCAACGTCCTGACTTTC
TRBJ2-1 . TRBV9 TRBD2 CASSVGGSGNDNEQFF TGTGCCAGCAGCGTAGGCGGTAGCGGGAACGACAATGAGCAGTTCTTC
TRBJ1-1 . TRBV6-6 . CASSYLDSEGAEAFF TGTGCCAGCAGTTACTTGGACTCAGAGGGGGCTGAAGCTTTCTTT
TRBJ2-5 . TRBV6-5 TRBD2 CASSYSTSGKGTQYF TGTGCCAGCAGTTACTCGACTAGCGGAAAGGGGACCCAGTACTTC
TRBJ1-2 . TRBV19 . CAGLGGSLPEHYGYTF TGTGCCGGCCTCGGGGGATCCTTACCCGAACACTATGGCTACACCTTC
TRBJ2-2 . TRBV27 TRBD1 CASRQGVLGELFF TGTGCCAGCAGACAGGGGGTCCTAGGGGAGCTGTTTTTT
TRBJ2-5 . TRBV7-8 . CASSSLNGGPEETQYF TGTGCCAGCAGCTCCCTTAACGGGGGGCCCGAAGAGACCCAGTACTTC
TRBJ1-1 . TRBV7-2 TRBD1 CASTTSGTATEAFF TGTGCCAGCACTACGTCCGGGACAGCTACTGAAGCTTTCTTT
TRBJ2-5 . TRBV6-5 . CASKQGQWETQYF TGTGCCAGCAAGCAAGGACAGTGGGAGACCCAGTACTTC
TRBJ2-2 . TRBV29-1 TRBD2 CSVEGFRGDTGELFF TGCAGCGTTGAGGGTTTCCGGGGGGACACCGGGGAGCTGTTTTTT
TRBJ1-4 few TRBV7-9 . CASSLRQAFNEKLFF TGTGCCAGCAGCCTAAGACAGGCCTTTAATGAAAAACTGTTTTTT
TRBJ2-5 few TRBV12-3/TRBV12-4 . CASSLIFGETQYF TGTGCCAGCAGTTTAATATTCGGGGAGACCCAGTACTTC
TRBJ1-1 . TRBV4-2 . CASSQEGAENTEAFF TGTGCCAGCAGCCAAGAGGGGGCGGAGAACACTGAAGCTTTCTTT
TRBJ2-3 . TRBV7-2 TRBD1 CASSFLGDRDTDTQYF TGTGCCAGCAGCTTTCTAGGGGACAGAGACACAGATACGCAGTATTTT